Each of the 3 T cell receptor beta chains below was sequenced from the same sample in a study of blood T cell repertoires in COVID-19. Clones were sequenced by immunoSEQ multiplex PCR, and TCRdb holds only the in-frame ones, with some missing. This sample has 150,000 to 200,000 clones, with 85% found just once. The source material was peripheral blood. The origin of the receptors is a human donor with acute or convalescent COVID-19. The donor label of this sample is uncertain.

This clone was seen just once. The rearrangement uses TRBV18 and TRBJ1-2, with TRBD1 identical over 10 bases. V shed 3 bases and J 3 bases; nucleotides not matched to a gene: 4. Per germline, CDR1 KGHSH and CDR2 LQKENI. The CDR3 sequence is 15 residues long. The CDR3 DNA sequence: TGTGCCAGCTCACCGACAGGGGGCAGGGACTATGGCTACACCTTC. It yields the protein CASSPTGGRDYGYTF.

The V call is TRBV2, the J call TRBJ1-4, with 8 bases lining up with TRBD1. This CDR3 has 15 amino acids. V gave up 6 bases and J gave up 3 bases; unmatched junction bases: 6. In germline, CDR1 is SNHLY, CDR2 FYNNEI. The CDR3 protein is CASRRETGANEKLFF. The CDR3 nucleotides read TGTGCCAGCAGGAGGGAGACAGGGGCTAATGAAAAACTGTTTTTT. Full variable domain (remainder filled in from reference TRBV2 and TRBJ1-4): EPEVTQTPSHQVTQMGQEVILRCVPISNHLYFYWYRQILGQKVEFLVSFYNNEISEKSEIFDDQFSVERPDGSNFTLKIRSTKLEDSAMYFCASRRETGANEKLFFGSGTQLSVL.

The gene calls are TRBV11-2 and TRBJ2-3, with 14 bases fitting TRBD2. The CDR3 is 18 amino acids. Germline CDR1 reads SGHAT; CDR2 reads FQNNGV. The J segment lost 2 bases and the V segment lost 5 bases, leaving 9 bases of the junction unmatched. The CDR3 nucleotides are TGTGCCAGCAGCCCGGGACTAGCGGGGGCGCGGCCCACAGATACGCAGTATTTT. It encodes CASSPGLAGARPTDTQYF.